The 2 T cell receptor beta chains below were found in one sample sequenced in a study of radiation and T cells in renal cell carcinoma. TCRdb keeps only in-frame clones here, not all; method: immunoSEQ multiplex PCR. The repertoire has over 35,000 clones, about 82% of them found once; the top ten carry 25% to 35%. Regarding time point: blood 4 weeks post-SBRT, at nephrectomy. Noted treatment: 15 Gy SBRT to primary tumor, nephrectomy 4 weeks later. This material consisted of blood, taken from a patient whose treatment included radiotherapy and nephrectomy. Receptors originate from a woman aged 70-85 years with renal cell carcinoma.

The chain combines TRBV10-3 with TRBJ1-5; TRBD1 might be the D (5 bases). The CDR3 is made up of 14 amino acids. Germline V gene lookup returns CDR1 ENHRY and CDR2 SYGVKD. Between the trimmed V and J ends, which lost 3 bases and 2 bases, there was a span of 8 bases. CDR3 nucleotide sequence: TGTGCCATCAGTGAAGGAGGGGGCAATCAGCCCCAGCATTTT. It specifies CAISEGGGNQPQHF.

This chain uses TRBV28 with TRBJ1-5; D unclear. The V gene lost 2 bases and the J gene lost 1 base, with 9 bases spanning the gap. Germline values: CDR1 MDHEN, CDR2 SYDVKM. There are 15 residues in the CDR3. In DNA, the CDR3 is TGTGCCAGCAGTTTAGGAGGATCGAGCAATCAGCCCCAGCATTTT. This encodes CASSLGGSSNQPQHF.